This T cell receptor beta chain was captured in a study of CD4+ T cells in melanoma. The study, taken as a whole, reports: CD8+ T cell, macrophage and B cell function reportedly correlated with neoantigen-specific CD4+ T cells. Diverse differentiation states were reported for melanoma neoantigen-specific CD4+ T cells.

Method: immunoSEQ multiplex PCR; TCRdb's copy keeps in-frame clones and lacks some. The data show 20,000 to 25,000 clones, with over 75% seen just once and roughly 4% held by the top ten. Comments on this clone: The target antigen is unknown.

Per germline, CDR1 SGHVS and CDR2 FQNEAQ. This CDR3 contains 16 residues. The V gene end was trimmed by 1 base and the J gene end by 5 bases; junction bases not matched to a gene: 10. V gene TRBV7-8 combines with J gene TRBJ2-7, with 8 bases identical to TRBD1. The receptor's source is a human donor with melanoma. Sequenced input: cells from a culture (not recorded whether cultured in vitro). DNA of the CDR3: TGTGCCAGCAGCTTAGTCGGCCGGACAGGGCTCCACGAGCAGTACTTC. This translates into CASSLVGRTGLHEQYF.